Detailed here is one T cell receptor (beta chain). Its matching antigen is unknown. The germline gives CDR1 SGHTA, CDR2 FQGNSA. The ends lost 4 bases at V and 5 bases at J; junction bases unmatched: 6. The CDR3 is 14 amino acids. These data originate in a study of T cell responses to AZD1222 COVID-19 vaccine. Overall study results and limits: Vaccine-related CD4 TCRs covered spike, predominating at 160-218 and 743-854. Repertoires in all cases were sampled only once the peak T cell response had passed. After two AZD1222 doses, spike-specific TCR breadth and depth rose versus day 0.

Repertoires were generated with immunoSEQ multiplex PCR, while TCRdb's copy carries only in-frame clones and drops some. The sample holds about 97,000 clones, around 89% seen once. The sample here was peripheral blood, taken on day 0 of AZD1222 vaccination. The TCR originated in an adult in good health. This chain joins TRBV7-2 and TRBJ2-5; 8 nucleotides align to TRBD1. This CDR3 is CASSWVRQGETQYF. CDR3 DNA sequence: TGTGCCAGCAGCTGGGTTAGACAGGGGGAGACCCAGTACTTC.